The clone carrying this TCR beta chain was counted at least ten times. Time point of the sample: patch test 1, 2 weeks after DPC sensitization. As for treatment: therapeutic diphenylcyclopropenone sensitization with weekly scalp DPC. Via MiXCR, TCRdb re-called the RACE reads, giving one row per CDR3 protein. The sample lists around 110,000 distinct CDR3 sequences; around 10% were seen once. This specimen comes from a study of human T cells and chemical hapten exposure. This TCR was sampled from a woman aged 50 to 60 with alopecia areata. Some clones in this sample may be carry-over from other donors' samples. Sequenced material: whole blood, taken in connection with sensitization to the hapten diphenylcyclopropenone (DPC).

CDR3 sequence: CSAVPGRGNTEAFF. CDR3 bases: TGCAGTGCCGTACCCGGAAGGGGGAACACTGAAGCTTTCTTT. The genes are TRBV20-1 and TRBJ1-1, with D possibly being TRBD1 (5 bases). V was cut by 6 bases and J by 1 base, with 15 bases left in between. CDR1 and CDR2 from the germline V gene are DFQATT and SNEGSKA (reference sequence). CDR3 length: 14 amino acids.